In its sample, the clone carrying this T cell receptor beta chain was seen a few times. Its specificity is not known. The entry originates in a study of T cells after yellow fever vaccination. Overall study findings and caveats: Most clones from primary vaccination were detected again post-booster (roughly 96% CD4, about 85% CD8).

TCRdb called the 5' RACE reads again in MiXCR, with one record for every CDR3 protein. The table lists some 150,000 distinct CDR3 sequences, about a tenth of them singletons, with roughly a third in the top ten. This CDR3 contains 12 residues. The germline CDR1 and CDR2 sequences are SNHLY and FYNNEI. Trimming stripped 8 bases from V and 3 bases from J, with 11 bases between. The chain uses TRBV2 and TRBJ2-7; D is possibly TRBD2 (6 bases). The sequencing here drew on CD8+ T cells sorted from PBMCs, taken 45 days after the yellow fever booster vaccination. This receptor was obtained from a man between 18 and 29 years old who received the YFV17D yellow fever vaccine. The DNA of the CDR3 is TGTGCCAGCGCCCCGGGAGTCTACGAGCAGTACGTC. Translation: CASAPGVYEQYV.